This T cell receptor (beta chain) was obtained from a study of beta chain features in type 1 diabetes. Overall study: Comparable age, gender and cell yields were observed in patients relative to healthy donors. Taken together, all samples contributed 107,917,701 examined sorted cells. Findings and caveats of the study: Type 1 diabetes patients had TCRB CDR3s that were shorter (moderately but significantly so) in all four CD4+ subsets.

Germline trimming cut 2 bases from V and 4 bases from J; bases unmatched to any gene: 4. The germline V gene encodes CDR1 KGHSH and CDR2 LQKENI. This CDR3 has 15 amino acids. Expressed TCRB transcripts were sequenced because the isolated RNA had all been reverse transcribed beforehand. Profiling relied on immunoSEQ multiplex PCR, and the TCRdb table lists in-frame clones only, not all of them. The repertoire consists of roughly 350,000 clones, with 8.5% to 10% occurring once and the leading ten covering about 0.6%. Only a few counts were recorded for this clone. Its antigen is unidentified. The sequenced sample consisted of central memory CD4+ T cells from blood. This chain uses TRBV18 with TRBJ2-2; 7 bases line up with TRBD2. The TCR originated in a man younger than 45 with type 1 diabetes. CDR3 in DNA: TGTGCCAGCTCACCAGGCGGGAGTCCCACCGGGGAGCTGTTTTTT. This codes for CASSPGGSPTGELFF.